The subject of this entry is one T cell receptor (beta chain). The target of this receptor is not known. No much larger clone is present one base from it, and per-base qualities are unavailable. TCRbeta CDR3 regions were amplified from genomic DNA using the immunoSEQ Assay, a bias-controlled multiplex PCR. As for how the authors treated the data: Nucleated cell counts per sample were estimated from amplification of reference gene primers within the assay. Sequence reads were collapsed and filtered to measure the absolute abundance of every unique TCRbeta CDR3 rearrangement. For each sample, productive Simpson clonality was calculated as the square root of Simpson's diversity index over productive rearrangements. TCRdb limited this immuneACCESS table to in-frame rearrangements with V and J called. A share of clones is missing; checked studies link under half to unresolved V genes, and the rest is unexplained. V and J calls and clone size are those listed in that table; D and trimming were worked out from the DNA. The sample records more than 250,000 clones, around 83% of which are singletons. Less than 4% of the sample is taken by the ten largest.

From the germline V gene (reference sequence), CDR1 is LNHDA and CDR2 is SQIVND. There are 15 amino acids in the CDR3, from cysteine to phenylalanine inclusive. Only the CDR3 DNA stays, 45 bases, in frame from base 1. Trimmed from V: 5 bases; trimmed from J: 0 bases; junction bases lacking a gene match: 4. The collaborating institutions used their own protocols to collect whole blood in K2EDTA tubes. For TCRbeta analysis, collaborators shipped samples as frozen whole blood, isolated PBMCs, or DNA extracted from either of those sample types. This sample is drawn from a study of blood T cell repertoires in COVID-19 (dated by TCRdb to 2018 to 2021). Background for the entire study: Samples covering the acute and convalescent phases of COVID-19 were provided by collaborators in the United States, Italy and Spain. A freely available public database, intended as a resource for researchers studying the immune response to SARS-CoV-2, is where the repertoires were released. Deeply sampled blood TCRbeta repertoires from subjects exposed to, actively infected with, or recovered from COVID-19 were included in the dataset. HLA class I and class II types, where available, came from metadata supplied by the sample provider rather than from assay-based typing. The sample metadata nearly always contained a de-identified subject ID, COVID-19 status, age in years and sex. The samples were drawn from two sources: the first 160 participants of the ongoing ImmuneRACE study, and about 1,300 subjects contributed by 6 global collaborators. The prospective study material was composed of cDNA or gDNA derived from T cells, B-cell-depleted T cells, or PBMCs.

The full study reports these points: The amount of clinical and demographic metadata varied by source and participant and was provided uncurated.

The sample was peripheral blood. The chain is encoded by TRBV19 joined to TRBJ1-5, with 7 bases matching TRBD1. The source is a young man with active or convalescent COVID-19. The CDR3 protein: CASSGTVHSNQPQHF. The DNA sequence follows: TGTGCCAGTAGTGGGACAGTCCATAGCAATCAGCCCCAGCATTTT.